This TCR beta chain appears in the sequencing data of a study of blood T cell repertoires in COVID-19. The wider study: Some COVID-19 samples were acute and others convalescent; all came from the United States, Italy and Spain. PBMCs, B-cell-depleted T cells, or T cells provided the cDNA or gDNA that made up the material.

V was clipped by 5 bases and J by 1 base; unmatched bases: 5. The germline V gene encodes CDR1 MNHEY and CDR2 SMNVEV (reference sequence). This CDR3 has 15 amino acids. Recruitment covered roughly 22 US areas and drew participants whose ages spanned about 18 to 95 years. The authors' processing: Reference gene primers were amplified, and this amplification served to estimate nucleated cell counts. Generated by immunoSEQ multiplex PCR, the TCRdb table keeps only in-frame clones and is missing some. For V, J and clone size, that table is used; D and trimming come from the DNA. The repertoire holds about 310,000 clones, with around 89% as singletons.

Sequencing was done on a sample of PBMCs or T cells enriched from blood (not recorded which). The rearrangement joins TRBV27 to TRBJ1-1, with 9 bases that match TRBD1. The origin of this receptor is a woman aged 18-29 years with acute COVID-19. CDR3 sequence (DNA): TGTGCCAGCAGTCGGGACAGGGATACGAACACTGAAGCTTTCTTT. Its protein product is CASSRDRDTNTEAFF.